This T cell receptor (beta chain) is drawn from a study of T cells in Graves' hyperthyroidism and ophthalmopathy. Study details: Before any treatment, at initial diagnosis, peripheral blood was collected. Broader study findings: Ophthalmopathy and stable hyperthyroidism were separated by a 13 V-J model.

The hyperthyroidism was newly diagnosed and had lasted under 2 months; the patients were aged 18 to 65. On the basis of clinical symptoms, serum thyroxine and TRAb, thyroid ultrasound and orbital computed tomography, diagnoses were made. In germline, CDR1 is DFQATT, CDR2 SNEGSKA (reference sequence). The CDR3 is made up of 10 amino acids. V shed 6 bases and J shed 5 bases, with 5 bases lying between them. A single count supports this clonotype. No antigen is known for it. Amplification targeted TCR beta CDR3 regions from RNA transcripts. First-round RT-PCR of the TCR CDR3 relied on the HTBI primer set. TCRdb recomputed calls from the multiplex PCR reads with MiXCR, one row per CDR3 protein. Counted here are approximately 330,000 distinct CDR3 sequences, roughly a fifth occurring once; the ten biggest clones make up about 50%.

The specimen was blood. The chain couples TRBV20-1 to TRBJ2-1; D is unresolved. The source is a woman aged 50 to 60 with Graves' hyperthyroidism. In DNA, the CDR3 is TGCAGTGCCCAGAACAATGAGCAGTTCTTC. This encodes CSAQNNEQFF.